This T cell receptor beta chain stems from a study of blood T cell repertoires in COVID-19. The method was immunoSEQ multiplex PCR; TCRdb's version includes in-frame clones alone and lacks a portion of them. The sample contains a few hundred thousand clones, 75% to 90% of which appear only once. Material: PBMCs or T cells enriched from blood (not recorded which). The sequence was obtained from a woman aged 25 to 39 who had been exposed to COVID-19.

CDR3 in amino acids: CASGPGQDEAFF. CDR3 coding DNA: TGTGCCAGCGGCCCCGGACAGGATGAAGCTTTCTTT. This chain connects TRBV27 to TRBJ1-1; 7 bases are shared with TRBD1. This CDR3 contains 12 residues. CDR1 is MNHEY and CDR2 is SMNVEV in the germline V gene (reference sequence). Trimming at V came to 8 bases and at J to 7 bases, leaving 7 bases not matched to a gene.